A single T cell receptor beta chain is shown here with its context. What it binds is unknown. This entry comes from a study of shared clonotypes between healthy human individuals. Measured with immunoSEQ multiplex PCR; TCRdb has only the in-frame clones, and not every one. Among around 720,000 clones listed, around 73% were seen once. Germline V CDR1 and CDR2: LNHDA, SQIVND (reference sequence). V was trimmed by 4 bases and J by 0 bases, leaving 16 bases between them. CDR3 length: 16 residues. The study, taken as a whole, reports: Sampling was confined to blood; repertoires within tissues likely differ.

This receptor was taken from a woman between 25 and 40 years old in good health. The sample taken for sequencing was memory CD4+ T cells sorted from blood. Subset: CD45RA-negative fraction. This rearrangement joins TRBV19 to TRBJ2-7, with D perhaps TRBD1 or TRBD2 (5 bases each). CDR3 coding DNA: TGTGCCAGTAGTACGACGGGACGGCACCTCTCCTACGAGCAGTACTTC. It codes for CASSTTGRHLSYEQYF.